This T cell receptor beta chain was retrieved from a study of regulatory T cells in long-lasting Graves disease. Study-wide background: Freshly diagnosed Graves' patients had used antithyroid drugs for under 3 months.

Regarding time point: newly diagnosed GD, antithyroid drugs for less than 3 months. PBMC-extracted RNA yielded the TCR library. For TCR beta, libraries came from iRepertoire HTBI primers and Arm-PCR of CDR3 regions. TCRdb called the multiplex PCR reads again in MiXCR, with one record for every CDR3 protein. The sample has roughly 500,000 distinct CDR3 sequences, around 11% seen once; the top ten hold about 8.3%. The CDR3 runs to 16 residues. Between the trimmed V and J ends, which lost 6 bases and 5 bases, there was a span of 22 bases. In addition, the sample was reused for a study of T cells in Graves' hyperthyroidism and ophthalmopathy. That work contributes: The primer set for the first-round RT-PCR of the TCR CDR3 was HTBI.

The genes are TRBV12-3 or TRBV12-4 and TRBJ1-1, with a possible D match to TRBD1 (6 bases). The receptor comes from a woman aged 25 to 45 with Graves disease. This specimen consisted of peripheral blood mononuclear cells (PBMCs), obtained at new diagnosis, from a patient treated with antithyroid drugs. CDR3 sequence (DNA): TGTGCCAGCAGACCTTTACTGGGACACCCGGGAACTGAAGCTTTCTTT. Translation gives CASRPLLGHPGTEAFF.